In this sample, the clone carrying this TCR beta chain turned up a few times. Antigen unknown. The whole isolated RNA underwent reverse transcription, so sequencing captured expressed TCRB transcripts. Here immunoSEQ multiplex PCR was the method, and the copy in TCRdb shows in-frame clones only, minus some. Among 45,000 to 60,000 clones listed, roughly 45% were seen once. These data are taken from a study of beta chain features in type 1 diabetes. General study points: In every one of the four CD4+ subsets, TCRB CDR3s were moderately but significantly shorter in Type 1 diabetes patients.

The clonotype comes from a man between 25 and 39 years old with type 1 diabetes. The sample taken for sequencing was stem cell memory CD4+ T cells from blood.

The CDR3 bases are TGTGCCAGCGGCGGGACAGGGAGCACTGAAGCTTTCTTT. Translating it yields CASGGTGSTEAFF. V gene TRBV28 combines with J gene TRBJ1-1, with 9 bases lining up with TRBD1. After removal of 8 bases from V and 4 bases from J, the junction contained 5 bases not matched to a gene. Germline lookup yields CDR1 MDHEN and CDR2 SYDVKM. This CDR3 comprises 13 residues.